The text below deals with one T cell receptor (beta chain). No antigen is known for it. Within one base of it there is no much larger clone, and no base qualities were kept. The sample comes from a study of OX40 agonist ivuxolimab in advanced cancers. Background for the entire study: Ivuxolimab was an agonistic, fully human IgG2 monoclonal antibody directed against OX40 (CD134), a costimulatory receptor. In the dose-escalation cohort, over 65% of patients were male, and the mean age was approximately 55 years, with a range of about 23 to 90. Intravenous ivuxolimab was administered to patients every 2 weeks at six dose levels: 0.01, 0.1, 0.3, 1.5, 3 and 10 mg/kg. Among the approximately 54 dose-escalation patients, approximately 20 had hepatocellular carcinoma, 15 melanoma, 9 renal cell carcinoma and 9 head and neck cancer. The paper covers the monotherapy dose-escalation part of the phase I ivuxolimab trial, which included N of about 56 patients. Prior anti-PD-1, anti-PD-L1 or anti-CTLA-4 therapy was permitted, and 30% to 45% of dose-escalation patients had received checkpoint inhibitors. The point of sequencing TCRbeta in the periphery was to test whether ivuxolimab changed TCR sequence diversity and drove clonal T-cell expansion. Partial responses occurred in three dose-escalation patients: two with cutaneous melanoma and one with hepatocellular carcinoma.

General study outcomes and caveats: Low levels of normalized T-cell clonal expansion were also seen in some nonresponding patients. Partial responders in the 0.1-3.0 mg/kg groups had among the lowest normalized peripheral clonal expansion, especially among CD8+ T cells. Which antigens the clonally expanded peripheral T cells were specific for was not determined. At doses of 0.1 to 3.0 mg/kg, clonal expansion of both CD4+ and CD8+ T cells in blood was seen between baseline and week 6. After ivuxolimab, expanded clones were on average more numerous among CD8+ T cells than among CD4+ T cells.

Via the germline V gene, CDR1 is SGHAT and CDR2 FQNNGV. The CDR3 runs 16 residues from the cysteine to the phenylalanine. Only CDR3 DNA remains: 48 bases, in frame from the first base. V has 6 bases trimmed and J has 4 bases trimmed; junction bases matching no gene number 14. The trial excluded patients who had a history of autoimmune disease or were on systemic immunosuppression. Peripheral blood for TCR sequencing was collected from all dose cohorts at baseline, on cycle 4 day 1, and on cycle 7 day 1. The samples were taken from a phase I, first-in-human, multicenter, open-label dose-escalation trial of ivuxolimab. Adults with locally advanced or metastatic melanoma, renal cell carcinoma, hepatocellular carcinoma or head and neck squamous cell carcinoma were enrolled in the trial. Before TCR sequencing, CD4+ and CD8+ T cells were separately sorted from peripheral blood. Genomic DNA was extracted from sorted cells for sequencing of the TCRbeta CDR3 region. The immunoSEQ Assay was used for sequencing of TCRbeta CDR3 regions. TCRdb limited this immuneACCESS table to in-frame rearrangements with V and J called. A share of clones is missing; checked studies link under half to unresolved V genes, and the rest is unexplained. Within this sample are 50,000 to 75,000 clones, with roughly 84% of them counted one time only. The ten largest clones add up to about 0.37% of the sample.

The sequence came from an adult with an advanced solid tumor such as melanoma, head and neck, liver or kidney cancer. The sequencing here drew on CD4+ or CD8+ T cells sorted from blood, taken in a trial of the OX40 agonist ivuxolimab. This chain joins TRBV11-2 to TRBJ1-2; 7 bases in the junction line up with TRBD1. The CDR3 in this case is CASSRRTGKTFYGYTF. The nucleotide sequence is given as TGTGCCAGCAGTCGGAGGACAGGCAAGACCTTCTATGGCTACACCTTC.